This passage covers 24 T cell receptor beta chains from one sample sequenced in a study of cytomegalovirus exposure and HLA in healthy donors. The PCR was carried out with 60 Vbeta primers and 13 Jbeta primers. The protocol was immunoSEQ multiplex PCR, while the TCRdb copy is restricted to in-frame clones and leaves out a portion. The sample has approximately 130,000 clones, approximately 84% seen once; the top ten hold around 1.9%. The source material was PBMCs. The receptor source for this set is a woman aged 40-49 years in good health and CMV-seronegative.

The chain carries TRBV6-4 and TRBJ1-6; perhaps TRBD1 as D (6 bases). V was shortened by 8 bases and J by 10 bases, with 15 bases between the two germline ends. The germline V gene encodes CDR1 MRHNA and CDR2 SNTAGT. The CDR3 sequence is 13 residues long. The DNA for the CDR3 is TGTGCCAGCGCCTGGGACATATCATCACCCCTCCACTTT. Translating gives CASAWDISSPLHF.

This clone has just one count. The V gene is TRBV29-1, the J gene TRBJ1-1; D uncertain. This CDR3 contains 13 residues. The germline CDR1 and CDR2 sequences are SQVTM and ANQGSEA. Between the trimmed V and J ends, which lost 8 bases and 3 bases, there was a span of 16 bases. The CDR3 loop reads CSSSEGRDTEAFF. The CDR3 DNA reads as TGCAGCTCCTCGGAAGGGCGGGACACTGAAGCTTTCTTT. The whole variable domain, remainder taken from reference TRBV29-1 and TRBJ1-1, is SAVISQKPSRDICQRGTSLTIQCQVDSQVTMMFWYRQQPGQSLTLIATANQGSEATYESGFVIDKFPISRPNLTFSTLTVSNMSPEDSSIYLCSSSEGRDTEAFFGQGTRLTVV.

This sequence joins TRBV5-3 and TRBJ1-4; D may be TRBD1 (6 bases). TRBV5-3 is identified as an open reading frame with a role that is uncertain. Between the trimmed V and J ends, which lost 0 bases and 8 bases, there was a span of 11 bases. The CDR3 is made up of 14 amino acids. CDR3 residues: CARSLGRGREKLFF. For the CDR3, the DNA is TGTGCCAGAAGCTTGGGCAGGGGACGGGAAAAACTGTTTTTT.

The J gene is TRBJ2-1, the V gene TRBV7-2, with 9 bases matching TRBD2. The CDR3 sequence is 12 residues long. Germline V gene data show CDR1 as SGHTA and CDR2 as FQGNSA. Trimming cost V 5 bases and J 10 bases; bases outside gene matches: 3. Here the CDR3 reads CASSAGLAEQFF. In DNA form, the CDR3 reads TGTGCCAGCAGCGCTGGACTAGCGGAGCAGTTCTTC.

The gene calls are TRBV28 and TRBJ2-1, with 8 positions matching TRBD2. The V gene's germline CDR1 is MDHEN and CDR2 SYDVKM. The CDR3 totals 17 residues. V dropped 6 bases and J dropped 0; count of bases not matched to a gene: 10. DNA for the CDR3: TGTGCCAGCAGCACTAGCGGACCCCCGAGCTCCTACAATGAGCAGTTCTTC. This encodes CASSTSGPPSSYNEQFF. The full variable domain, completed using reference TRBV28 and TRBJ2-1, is DVKVTQSSRYLVKRTGEKVFLECVQDMDHENMFWYRQDPGLGLRLIYFSYDVKMKEKGDIPEGYSVSREKKERFSLILESASTNQTSMYLCASSTSGPPSSYNEQFFGPGTRLTVL.

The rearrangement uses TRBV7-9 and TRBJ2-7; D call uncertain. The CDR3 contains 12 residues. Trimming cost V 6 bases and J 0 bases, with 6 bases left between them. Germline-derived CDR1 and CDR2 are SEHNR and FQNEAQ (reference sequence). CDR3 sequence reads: CASSSNSYEQYF. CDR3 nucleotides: TGTGCCAGCAGTTCAAACTCCTACGAGCAGTACTTC. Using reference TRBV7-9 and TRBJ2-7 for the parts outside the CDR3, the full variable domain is DTGVSQNPRHKITKRGQNVTFRCDPISEHNRLYWYRQTLGQGPEFLTYFQNEAQLEKSRLLSDRFSAERPKGSFSTLEIQRTEQGDSAMYLCASSSNSYEQYFGPGTRLTVT.

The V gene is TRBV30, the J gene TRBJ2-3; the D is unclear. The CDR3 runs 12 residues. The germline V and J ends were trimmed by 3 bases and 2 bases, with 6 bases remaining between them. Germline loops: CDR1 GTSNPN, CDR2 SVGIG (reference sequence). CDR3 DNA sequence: TGTGCCTGGAGCTTGTCCACAGATACGCAGTATTTT. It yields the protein CAWSLSTDTQYF.

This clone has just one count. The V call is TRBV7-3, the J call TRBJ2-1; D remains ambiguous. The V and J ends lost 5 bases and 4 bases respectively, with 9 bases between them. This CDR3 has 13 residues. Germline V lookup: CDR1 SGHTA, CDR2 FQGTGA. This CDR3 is CASSLLAYNEQFF. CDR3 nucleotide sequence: TGTGCCAGCAGCCTCCTGGCTTACAATGAGCAGTTCTTC.

CDR3 DNA sequence: TGTGCCAGCAGCTTGGGACTGGGACAGGGGGCCGGAGATACGCAGTATTTT. Its protein product is CASSLGLGQGAGDTQYF. The V gene is TRBV5-4, the J gene TRBJ2-3; 12 nucleotides match TRBD1. The length of the CDR3 is 17 residues. Losses at the gene ends were 0 bases for V and 5 bases for J; bases not matched to a gene: 7. Germline V gene sequence: CDR1 SGHNT, CDR2 YYREEE (reference sequence).

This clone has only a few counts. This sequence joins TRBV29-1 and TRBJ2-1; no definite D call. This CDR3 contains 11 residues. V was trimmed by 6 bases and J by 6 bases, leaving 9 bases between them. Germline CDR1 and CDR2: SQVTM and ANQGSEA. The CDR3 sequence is CSVRPSNEQFF. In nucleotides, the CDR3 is TGCAGCGTCCGCCCGAGCAATGAGCAGTTCTTC.

CDR3 amino acids: CASSVGTSGGGTDTQYF. The CDR3 bases are TGTGCCAGCAGCGTCGGGACTAGCGGGGGGGGGACAGATACGCAGTATTTT. This chain joins TRBV7-3 and TRBJ2-3, with 16 positions matching TRBD2. The germline V gene has CDR1 SGHTA and CDR2 FQGTGA. There are 17 residues in the CDR3. The V and J ends lost 5 bases and 3 bases, in that order; junction bases with no gene match: 5.

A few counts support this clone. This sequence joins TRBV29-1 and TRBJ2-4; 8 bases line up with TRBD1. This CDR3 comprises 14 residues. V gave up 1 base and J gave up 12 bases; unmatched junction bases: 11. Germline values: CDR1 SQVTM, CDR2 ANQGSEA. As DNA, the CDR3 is TGCAGCGTTGAAGGGGCTGGGACAGGAAATAGTCAGTACTTC. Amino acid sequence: CSVEGAGTGNSQYF.

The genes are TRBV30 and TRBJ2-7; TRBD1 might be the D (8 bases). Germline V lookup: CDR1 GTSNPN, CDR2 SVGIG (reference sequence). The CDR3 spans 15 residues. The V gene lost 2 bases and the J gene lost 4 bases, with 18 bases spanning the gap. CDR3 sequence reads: CAWSPSGTGLYEQYF. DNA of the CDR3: TGTGCCTGGAGTCCAAGCGGGACAGGTCTTTACGAGCAGTACTTC.

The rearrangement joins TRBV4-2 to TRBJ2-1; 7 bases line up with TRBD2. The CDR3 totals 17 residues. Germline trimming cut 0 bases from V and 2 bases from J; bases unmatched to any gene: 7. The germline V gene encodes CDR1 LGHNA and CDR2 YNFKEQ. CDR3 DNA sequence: TGTGCCAGCAGCCAAGATCTAGTGGGGGGGGCCTACAATGAGCAGTTCTTC. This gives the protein CASSQDLVGGAYNEQFF.

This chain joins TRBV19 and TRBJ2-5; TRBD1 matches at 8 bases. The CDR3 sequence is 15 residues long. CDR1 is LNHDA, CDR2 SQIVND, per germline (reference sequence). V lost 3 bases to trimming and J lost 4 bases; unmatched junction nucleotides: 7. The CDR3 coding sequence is TGTGCCAGTAGTATGGGGGCCGGGACAGGAGAGACCCAGTACTTC. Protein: CASSMGAGTGETQYF. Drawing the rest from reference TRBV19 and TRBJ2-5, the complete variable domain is DGGITQSPKYLFRKEGQNVTLSCEQNLNHDAMYWYRQDPGQGLRLIYYSQIVNDFQKGDIAEGYSVSREKKESFPLTVTSAQKNPTAFYLCASSMGAGTGETQYFGPGTRLLVL.

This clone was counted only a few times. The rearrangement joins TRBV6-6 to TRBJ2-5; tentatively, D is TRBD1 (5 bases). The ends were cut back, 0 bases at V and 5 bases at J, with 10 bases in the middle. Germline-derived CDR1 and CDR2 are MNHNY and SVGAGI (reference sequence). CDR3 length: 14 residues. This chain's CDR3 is CASSYSGKGETQYF. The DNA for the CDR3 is TGTGCCAGCAGTTACTCAGGGAAGGGGGAGACCCAGTACTTC.

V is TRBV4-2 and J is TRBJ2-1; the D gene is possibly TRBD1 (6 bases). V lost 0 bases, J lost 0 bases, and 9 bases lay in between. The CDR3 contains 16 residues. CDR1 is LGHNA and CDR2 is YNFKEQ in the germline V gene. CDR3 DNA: TGTGCCAGCAGCCAAGATCTGGGGGCCTCCTACAATGAGCAGTTCTTC. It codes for CASSQDLGASYNEQFF.

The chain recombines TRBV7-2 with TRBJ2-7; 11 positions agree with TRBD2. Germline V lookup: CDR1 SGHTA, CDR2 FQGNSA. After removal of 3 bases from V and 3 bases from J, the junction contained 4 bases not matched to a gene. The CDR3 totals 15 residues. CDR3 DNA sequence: TGTGCCAGCAGCTTCACTAGCGGGGGTTTCTACGAGCAGTACTTC. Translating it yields CASSFTSGGFYEQYF. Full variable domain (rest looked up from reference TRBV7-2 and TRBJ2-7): GAGVSQSPSNKVTEKGKDVELRCDPISGHTALYWYRQSLGQGLEFLIYFQGNSAPDKSGLPSDRFSAERTGGSVSTLTIQRTQQEDSAVYLCASSFTSGGFYEQYFGPGTRLTVT.

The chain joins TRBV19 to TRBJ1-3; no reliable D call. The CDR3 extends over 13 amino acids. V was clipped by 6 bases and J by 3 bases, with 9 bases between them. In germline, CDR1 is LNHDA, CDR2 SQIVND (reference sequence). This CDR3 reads CASSPPGGNTIYF. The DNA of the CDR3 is TGTGCCAGTAGCCCCCCGGGTGGAAACACCATATATTTT.

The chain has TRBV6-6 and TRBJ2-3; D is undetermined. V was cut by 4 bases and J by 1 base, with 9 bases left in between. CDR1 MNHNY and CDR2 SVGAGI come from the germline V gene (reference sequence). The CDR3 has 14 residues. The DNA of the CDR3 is TGTGCCAGCAGTTCCCCTCAGGGCACAGATACGCAGTATTTT. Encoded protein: CASSSPQGTDTQYF.

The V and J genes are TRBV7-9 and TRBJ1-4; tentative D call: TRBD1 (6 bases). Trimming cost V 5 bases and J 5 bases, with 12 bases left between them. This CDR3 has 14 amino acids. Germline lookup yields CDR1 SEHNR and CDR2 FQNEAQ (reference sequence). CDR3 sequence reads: CASSGGRENEKLFF. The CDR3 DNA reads TGTGCCAGCAGCGGGGGCCGGGAAAATGAAAAACTGTTTTTT.

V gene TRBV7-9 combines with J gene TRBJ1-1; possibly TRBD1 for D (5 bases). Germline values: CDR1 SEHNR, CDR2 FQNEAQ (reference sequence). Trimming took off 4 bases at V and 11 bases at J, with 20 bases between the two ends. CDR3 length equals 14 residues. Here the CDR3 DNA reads TGTGCCAGCAGCTCACCGATGGGGCGGTTGGAGGCTTTCTTT. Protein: CASSSPMGRLEAFF.

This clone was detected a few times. CDR3 nucleotides: TGTGCCAGCAGTGAATCGCTAGCTTCCTACGAGCAGTACTTC. Translating gives CASSESLASYEQYF. This chain uses TRBV6-1 with TRBJ2-7, with D possibly being TRBD2 (5 bases). Trimming shortened V by 2 bases and J by 1 base, and 9 bases separated the two germline ends. Germline loops: CDR1 MNHNS, CDR2 SASEGT. The CDR3 spans 14 residues.

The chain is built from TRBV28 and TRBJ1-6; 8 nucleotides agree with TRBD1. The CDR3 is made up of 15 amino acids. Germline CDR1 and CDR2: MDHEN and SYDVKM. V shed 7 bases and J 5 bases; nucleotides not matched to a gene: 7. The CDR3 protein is CASTPGQGDNSPLHF. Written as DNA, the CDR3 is TGTGCCAGCACTCCCGGACAGGGAGATAATTCACCCCTCCACTTT.